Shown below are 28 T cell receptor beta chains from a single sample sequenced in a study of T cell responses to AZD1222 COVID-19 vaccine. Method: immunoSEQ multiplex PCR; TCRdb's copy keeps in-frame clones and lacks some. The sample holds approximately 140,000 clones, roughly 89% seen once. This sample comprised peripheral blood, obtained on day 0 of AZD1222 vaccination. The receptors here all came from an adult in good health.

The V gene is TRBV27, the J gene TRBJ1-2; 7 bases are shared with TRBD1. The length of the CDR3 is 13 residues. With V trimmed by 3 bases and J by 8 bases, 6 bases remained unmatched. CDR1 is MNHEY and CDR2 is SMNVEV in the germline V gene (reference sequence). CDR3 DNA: TGTGCCAGCAGTTTTCTAGGGGGCGACGGCTACACCTTC. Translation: CASSFLGGDGYTF.

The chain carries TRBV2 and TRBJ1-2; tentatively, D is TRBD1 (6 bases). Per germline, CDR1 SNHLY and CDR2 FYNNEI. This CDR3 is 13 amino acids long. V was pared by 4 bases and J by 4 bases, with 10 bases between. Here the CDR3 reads CASSGTGIYGYTF. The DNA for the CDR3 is TGTGCCAGCAGTGGTACAGGGATCTATGGCTACACCTTC.

Written as DNA, the CDR3 is TGTGCCATCAGTGAGTCGAGGGCACCTCAAGAGACCCAGTACTTC. Translation: CAISESRAPQETQYF. This chain joins TRBV10-3 and TRBJ2-5, with a weak D call TRBD2 (5 bases). The CDR3 runs to 15 residues. V was trimmed by 0 bases and J by 2 bases, leaving 10 bases between them. Germline CDR1 and CDR2: ENHRY and SYGVKD.

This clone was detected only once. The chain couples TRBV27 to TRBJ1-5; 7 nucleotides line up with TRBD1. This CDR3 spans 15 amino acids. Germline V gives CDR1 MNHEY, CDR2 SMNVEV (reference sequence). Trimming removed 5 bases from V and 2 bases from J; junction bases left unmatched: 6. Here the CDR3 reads CASSLTGVGNQPQHF. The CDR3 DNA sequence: TGTGCCAGCAGTCTTACAGGGGTGGGCAATCAGCCCCAGCATTTT.

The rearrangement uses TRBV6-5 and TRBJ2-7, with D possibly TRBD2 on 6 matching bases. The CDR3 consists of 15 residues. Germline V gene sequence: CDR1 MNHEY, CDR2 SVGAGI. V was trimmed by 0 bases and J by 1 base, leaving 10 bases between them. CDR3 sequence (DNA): TGTGCCAGCAGTTACTCGGACGGGAGTTCCTACGAGCAGTACTTC. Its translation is CASSYSDGSSYEQYF.

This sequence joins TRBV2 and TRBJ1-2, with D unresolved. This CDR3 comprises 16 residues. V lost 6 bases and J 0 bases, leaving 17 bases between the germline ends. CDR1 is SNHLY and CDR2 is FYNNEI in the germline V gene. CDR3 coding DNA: TGTGCCAGCAGCGGTCCCTCCGTGTGGGCTAACTATGGCTACACCTTC. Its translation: CASSGPSVWANYGYTF.

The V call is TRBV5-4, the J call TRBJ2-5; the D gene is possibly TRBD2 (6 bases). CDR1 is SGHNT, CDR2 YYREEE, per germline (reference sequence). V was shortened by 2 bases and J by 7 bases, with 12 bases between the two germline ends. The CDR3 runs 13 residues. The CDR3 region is CASSLGPEGTQYF. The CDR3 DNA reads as TGTGCCAGCAGCTTAGGGCCGGAGGGGACCCAGTACTTC.

The CDR3 sequence: CASSLGTGKSEAFF. CDR3 sequence (DNA): TGCGCCAGCAGCTTGGGGACAGGGAAATCTGAAGCTTTCTTT. This chain joins TRBV5-1 and TRBJ1-1; 8 nucleotides agree with TRBD1. With 0 bases clipped from V and 6 bases from J, the junction kept 4 bases outside the gene matches. This CDR3 is 14 amino acids long. The germline CDR1 and CDR2 sequences are SGHRS and YFSETQ.

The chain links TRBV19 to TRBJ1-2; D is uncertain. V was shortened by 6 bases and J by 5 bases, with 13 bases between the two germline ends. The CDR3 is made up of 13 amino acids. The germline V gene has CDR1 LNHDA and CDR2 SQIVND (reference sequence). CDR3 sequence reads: CASSPKGRYGYTF. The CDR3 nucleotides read TGTGCCAGTAGCCCCAAGGGTCGTTATGGCTACACCTTC.

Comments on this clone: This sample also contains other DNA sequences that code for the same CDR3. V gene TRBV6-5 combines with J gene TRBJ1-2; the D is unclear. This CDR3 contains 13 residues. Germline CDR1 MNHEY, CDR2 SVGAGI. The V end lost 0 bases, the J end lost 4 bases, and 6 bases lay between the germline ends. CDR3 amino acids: CASSYSGAYGYTF. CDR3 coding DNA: TGTGCCAGCAGTTACTCGGGTGCCTATGGCTACACCTTC.

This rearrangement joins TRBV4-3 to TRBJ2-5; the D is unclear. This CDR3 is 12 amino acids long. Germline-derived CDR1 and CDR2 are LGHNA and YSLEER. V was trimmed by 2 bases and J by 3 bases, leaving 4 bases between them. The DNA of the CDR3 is TGCGCCAGCAGCCAACTAGAAGAGACCCAGTACTTC. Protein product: CASSQLEETQYF.

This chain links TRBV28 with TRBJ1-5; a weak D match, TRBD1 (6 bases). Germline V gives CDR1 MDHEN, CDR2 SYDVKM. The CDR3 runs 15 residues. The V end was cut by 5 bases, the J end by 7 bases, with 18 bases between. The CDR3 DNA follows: TGTGCCAGCAGTACTCATTTGGGGGCAGGGCAGCCCCAGCATTTT. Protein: CASSTHLGAGQPQHF.

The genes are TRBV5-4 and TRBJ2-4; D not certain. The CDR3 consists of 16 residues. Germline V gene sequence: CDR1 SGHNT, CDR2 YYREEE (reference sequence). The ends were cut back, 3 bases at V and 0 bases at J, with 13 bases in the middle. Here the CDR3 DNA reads TGTGCCAGCAGCTACTTCGGTCGATTAGCCAAAAACATTCAGTACTTC. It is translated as CASSYFGRLAKNIQYF.

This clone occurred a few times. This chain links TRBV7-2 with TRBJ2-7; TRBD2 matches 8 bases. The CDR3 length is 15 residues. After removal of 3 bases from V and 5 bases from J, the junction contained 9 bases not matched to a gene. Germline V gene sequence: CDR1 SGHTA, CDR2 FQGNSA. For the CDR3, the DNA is TGTGCCAGCAGCTTTCTTAGCGGGACCGTAGACGAGCAGTACTTC. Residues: CASSFLSGTVDEQYF.

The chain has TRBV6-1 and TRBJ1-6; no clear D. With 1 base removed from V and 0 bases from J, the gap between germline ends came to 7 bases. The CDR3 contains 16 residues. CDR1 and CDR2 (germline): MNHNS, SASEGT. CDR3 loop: CASSEGIASYNSPLHF. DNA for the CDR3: TGTGCCAGCAGTGAAGGTATTGCCTCCTATAATTCACCCCTCCACTTT.

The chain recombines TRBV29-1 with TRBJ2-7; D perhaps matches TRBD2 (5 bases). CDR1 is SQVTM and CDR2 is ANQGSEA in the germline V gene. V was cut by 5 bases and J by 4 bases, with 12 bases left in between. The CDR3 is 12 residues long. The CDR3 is CSVKDWTYEQYF. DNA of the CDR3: TGCAGCGTTAAGGACTGGACTTACGAGCAGTACTTC.

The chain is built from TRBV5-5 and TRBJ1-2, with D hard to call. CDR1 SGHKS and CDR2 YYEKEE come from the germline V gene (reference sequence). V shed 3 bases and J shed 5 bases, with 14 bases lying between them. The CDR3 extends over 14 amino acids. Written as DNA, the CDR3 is TGTGCCAGCAGCTCGCCCCGTGCCCGATATGGCTACACCTTC. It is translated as CASSSPRARYGYTF.

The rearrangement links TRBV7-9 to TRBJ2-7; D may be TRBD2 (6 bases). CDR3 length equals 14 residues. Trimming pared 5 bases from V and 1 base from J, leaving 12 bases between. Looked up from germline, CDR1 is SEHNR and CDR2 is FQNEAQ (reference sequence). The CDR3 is CASSLLEGSYEQYF. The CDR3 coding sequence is TGTGCCAGCAGCCTGTTGGAGGGGTCCTACGAGCAGTACTTC.

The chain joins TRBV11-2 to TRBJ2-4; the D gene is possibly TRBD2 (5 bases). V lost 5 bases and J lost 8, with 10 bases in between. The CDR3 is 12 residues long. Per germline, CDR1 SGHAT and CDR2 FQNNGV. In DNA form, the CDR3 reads TGTGCCAGCAGCGGAGAGGACTACATTCAGTACTTC. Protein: CASSGEDYIQYF.

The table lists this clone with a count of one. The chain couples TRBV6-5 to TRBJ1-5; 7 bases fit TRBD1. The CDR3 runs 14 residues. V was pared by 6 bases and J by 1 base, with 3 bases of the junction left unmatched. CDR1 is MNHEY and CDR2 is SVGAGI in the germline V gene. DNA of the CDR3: TGTGCCAGCAGGCTACAGGGGAGCAATCAGCCCCAGCATTTT. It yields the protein CASRLQGSNQPQHF.

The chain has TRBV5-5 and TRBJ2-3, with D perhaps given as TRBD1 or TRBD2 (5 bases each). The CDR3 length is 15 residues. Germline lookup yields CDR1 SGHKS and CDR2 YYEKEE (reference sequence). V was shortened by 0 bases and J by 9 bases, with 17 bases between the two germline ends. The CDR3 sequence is CASSLEPGPKDTQYF. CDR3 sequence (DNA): TGTGCCAGCAGCTTGGAACCGGGACCCAAAGACACGCAGTATTTT.

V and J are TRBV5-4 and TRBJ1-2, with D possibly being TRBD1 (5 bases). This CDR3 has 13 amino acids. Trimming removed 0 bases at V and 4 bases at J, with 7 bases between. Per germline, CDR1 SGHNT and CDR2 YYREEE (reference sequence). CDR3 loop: CASSLGGTYGYTF. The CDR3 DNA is TGTGCCAGCAGCTTGGGAGGGACCTATGGCTACACCTTC. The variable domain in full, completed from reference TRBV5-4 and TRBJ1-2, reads ETGVTQSPTHLIKTRGQQVTLRCSSQSGHNTVSWYQQALGQGPQFIFQYYREEENGRGNFPPRFSGLQFPNYSSELNVNALELDDSALYLCASSLGGTYGYTFGSGTRLTVV.

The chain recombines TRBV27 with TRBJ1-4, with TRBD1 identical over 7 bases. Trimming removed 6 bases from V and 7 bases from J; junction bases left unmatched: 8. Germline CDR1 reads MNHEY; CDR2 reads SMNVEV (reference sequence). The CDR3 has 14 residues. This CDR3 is CASRIDREGEKLFF. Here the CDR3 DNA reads TGTGCCAGCAGAATCGACAGGGAGGGTGAAAAACTGTTTTTT.

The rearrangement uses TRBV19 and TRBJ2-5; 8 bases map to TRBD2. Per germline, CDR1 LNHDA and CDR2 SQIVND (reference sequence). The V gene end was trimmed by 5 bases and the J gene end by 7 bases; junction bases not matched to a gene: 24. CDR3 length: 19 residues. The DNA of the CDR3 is TGTGCCAGTAGTGCAACTCCTTCAGTAGCGGGACTTAGAGGTGGGACCCAGTACTTC. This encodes CASSATPSVAGLRGGTQYF.

The CDR3 reads CSSGSDYGYTF. DNA of the CDR3: TGCAGCAGCGGTTCCGACTATGGCTACACCTTC. The chain is built from TRBV29-1 and TRBJ1-2; D gene unclear. V was cut by 8 bases and J by 3 bases, with 10 bases left in between. Germline V gene data show CDR1 as SQVTM and CDR2 as ANQGSEA. The CDR3 is 11 residues long.

Here the CDR3 reads CASSLGGGTEAFF. The CDR3 bases are TGTGCCAGCAGCCTCGGAGGTGGGACTGAAGCTTTCTTT. This rearrangement joins TRBV9 to TRBJ1-1; D remains ambiguous. The V end was cut by 4 bases, the J end by 5 bases, with 12 bases between. Per germline, CDR1 SGDLS and CDR2 YYNGEE. This CDR3 is 13 amino acids long.

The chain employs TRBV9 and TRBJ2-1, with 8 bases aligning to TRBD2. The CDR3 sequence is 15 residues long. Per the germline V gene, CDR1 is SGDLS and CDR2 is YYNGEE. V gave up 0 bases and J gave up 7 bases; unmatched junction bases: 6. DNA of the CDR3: TGTGCCAGCAGCGTAGGAAGCGGGAGTTTTAATGAGCAGTTCTTC. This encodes CASSVGSGSFNEQFF.

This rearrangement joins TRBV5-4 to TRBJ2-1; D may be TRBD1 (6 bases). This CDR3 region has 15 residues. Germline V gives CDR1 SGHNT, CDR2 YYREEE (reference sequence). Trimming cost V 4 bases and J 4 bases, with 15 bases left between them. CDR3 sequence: CASSQRVGQYNEQFF. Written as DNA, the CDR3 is TGTGCCAGCAGCCAGAGGGTCGGACAGTACAATGAGCAGTTCTTC. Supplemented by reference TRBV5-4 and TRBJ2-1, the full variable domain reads ETGVTQSPTHLIKTRGQQVTLRCSSQSGHNTVSWYQQALGQGPQFIFQYYREEENGRGNFPPRFSGLQFPNYSSELNVNALELDDSALYLCASSQRVGQYNEQFFGPGTRLTVL.